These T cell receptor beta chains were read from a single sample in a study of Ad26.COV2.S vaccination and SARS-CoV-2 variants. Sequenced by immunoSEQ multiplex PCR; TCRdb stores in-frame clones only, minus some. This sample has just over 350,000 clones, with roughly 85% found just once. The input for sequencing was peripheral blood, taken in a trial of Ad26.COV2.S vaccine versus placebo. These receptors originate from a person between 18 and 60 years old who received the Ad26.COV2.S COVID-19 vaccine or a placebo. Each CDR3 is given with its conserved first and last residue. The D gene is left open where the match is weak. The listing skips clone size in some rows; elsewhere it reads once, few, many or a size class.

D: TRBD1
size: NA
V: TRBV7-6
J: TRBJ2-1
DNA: TGTGCCAGCAGCTTAGGACCAAACAGGGGGCTCTACAATGAGCAGTTCTTC
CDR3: CASSLGPNRGLYNEQFF

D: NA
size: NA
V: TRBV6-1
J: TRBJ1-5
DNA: TGTGCCAGCAGTGAGTCGAATCAGCCCCAGCATTTT
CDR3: CASSESNQPQHF

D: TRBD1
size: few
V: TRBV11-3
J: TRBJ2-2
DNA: TGTGCCAGCAGCCTTACTACCTGGGACAGGGACAACACCGGGGAGCTGTTTTTT
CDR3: CASSLTTWDRDNTGELFF

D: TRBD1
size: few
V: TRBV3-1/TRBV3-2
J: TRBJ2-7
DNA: TGTGCCAGCGGACCGGGACAGGGCTGGGAGCAGTACTTC
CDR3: CASGPGQGWEQYF

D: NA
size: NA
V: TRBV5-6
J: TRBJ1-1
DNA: TGTGCCAGCAGCTGGGGACCCGGGTTGGGGAACACTGAAGCTTTCTTT
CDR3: CASSWGPGLGNTEAFF

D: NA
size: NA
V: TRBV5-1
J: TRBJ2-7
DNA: TGCGCCAGCAGCGAGGCAGGGCCTAACTACGAGCAGTACTTC
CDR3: CASSEAGPNYEQYF

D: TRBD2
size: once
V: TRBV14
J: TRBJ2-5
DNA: TGTGCCAGCAGCCAAGATCTGGGACTAGCGGGGACCCAGTACTTC
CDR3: CASSQDLGLAGTQYF

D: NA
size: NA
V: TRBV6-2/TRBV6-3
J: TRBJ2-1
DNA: TGTGCCAGCAGTTACGCCCAACTAGGGGGGAATGAGCAGTTCTTC
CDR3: CASSYAQLGGNEQFF

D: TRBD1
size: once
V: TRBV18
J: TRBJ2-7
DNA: TGTGCCAGCTCACCCCGGACAGGGGACTACGAGCAGTACTTC
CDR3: CASSPRTGDYEQYF

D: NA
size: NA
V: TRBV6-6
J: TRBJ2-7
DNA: TGTGCCAGCAGCTGGGACCGCTACGAGCAGTACTTC
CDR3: CASSWDRYEQYF

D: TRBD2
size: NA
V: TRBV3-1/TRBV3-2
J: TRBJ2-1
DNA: TGTGCCAGCAGCCATAGCGGGAGGGCCCACAATGAGCAGTTCTTC
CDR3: CASSHSGRAHNEQFF

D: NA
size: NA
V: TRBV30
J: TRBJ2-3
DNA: TGTGCCTGGAGTGTATCCGGGTCCAACACAGATACGCAGTATTTT
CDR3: CAWSVSGSNTDTQYF

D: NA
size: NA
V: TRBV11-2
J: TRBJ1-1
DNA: TGTGCCAGCAGCTTACCCCTGCAGGACCTCACTGAAGCTTTCTTT
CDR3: CASSLPLQDLTEAFF

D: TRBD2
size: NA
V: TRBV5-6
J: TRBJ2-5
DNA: TGTGCCAGCAGCTTGGGGACTAGCGTCGAGACCCAGTACTTC
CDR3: CASSLGTSVETQYF

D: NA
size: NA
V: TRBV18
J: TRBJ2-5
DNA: TGTGCCAGCTCACCGGGGGGGCTGGAGACCCAGTACTTC
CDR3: CASSPGGLETQYF

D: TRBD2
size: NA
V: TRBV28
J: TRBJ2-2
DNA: TGTGCCAGCAGTTTACTAGCGGGAGTGGGCACCGGGGAGCTGTTTTTT
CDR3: CASSLLAGVGTGELFF

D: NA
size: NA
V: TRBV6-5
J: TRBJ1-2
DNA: TGTGCCAGCAGTTACTCGCAGGAGGGCTGGGGCCATGGCTACACCTTC
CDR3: CASSYSQEGWGHGYTF

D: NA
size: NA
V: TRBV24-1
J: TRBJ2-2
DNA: TGTGCCACCTCGAGGACGAGGTCGAACACCGGGGAGCTGTTTTTT
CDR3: CATSRTRSNTGELFF

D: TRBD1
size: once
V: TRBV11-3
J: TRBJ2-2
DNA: TGTGCCAGCAGCCCCTCGGACAGGGGGCGCGGCACCGGGGAGCTGTTTTTT
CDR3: CASSPSDRGRGTGELFF

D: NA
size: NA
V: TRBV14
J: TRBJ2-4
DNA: TGTGCCAGCAGCCAGAAGAATCTCACCATAGCCAAAAACATTCAGTACTTC
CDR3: CASSQKNLTIAKNIQYF

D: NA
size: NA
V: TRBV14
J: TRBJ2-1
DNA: TGTGCCAGCAGACACAGGGTCTACAATGAGCAGTTCTTC
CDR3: CASRHRVYNEQFF

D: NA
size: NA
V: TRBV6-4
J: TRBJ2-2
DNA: TGTGCCAGCAGTGACTCGGGGCTCGGGGAGCTGTTTTTT
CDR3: CASSDSGLGELFF

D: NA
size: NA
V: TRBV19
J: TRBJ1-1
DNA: TGTGCCAGTATGAACGGGGGACCTGAAGCTTTCTTT
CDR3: CASMNGGPEAFF

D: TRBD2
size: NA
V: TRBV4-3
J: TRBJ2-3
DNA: TGCGCCAGCAGCCAAGTATATAGTCGGCTAGCGGGAGGAACAGATACGCAGTATTTT
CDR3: CASSQVYSRLAGGTDTQYF

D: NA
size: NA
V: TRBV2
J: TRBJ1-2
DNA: TGTGCCAGCAGTGTAAGGGAGAACTATGGCTACACCTTC
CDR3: CASSVRENYGYTF

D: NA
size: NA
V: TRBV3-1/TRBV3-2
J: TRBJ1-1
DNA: TGTGCCAGCAGCCAAGCGGGAGCGGTTGGCGTAGCTTTCTTT
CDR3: CASSQAGAVGVAFF

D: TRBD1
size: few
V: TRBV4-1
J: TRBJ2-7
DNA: TGCGCCAGCAGCCAAGCAGGGGGCCACCCCGAGCAGTACTTC
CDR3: CASSQAGGHPEQYF

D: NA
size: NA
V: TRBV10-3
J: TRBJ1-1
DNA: TGTGCCATCAGTGAAAGGGGGGAAGCTTTCTTT
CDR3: CAISERGEAFF

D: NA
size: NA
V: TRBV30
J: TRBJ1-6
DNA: TGTGCCTGGAGTGCGGGGACAAGATATAATTCACCCCTCCACTTT
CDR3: CAWSAGTRYNSPLHF

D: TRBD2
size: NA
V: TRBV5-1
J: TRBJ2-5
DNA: TGCGCCAGCAGTTCCGGGACTAGCGGGACAGAGACCCAGTACTTC
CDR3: CASSSGTSGTETQYF

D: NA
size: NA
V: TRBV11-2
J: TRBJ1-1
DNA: TGTGCCAGCAGCCCCAAGGGCACTGAAGCTTTCTTT
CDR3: CASSPKGTEAFF

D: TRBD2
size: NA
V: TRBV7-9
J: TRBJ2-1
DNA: TGTGCCAGCAGCTTAGCTCTAGCGGGAACCTACAATGAGCAGTTCTTC
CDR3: CASSLALAGTYNEQFF

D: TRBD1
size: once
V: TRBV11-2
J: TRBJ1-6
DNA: TGTGCCAGCAGCTTCGGGACAGGGAATTCACCCCTCCACTTT
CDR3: CASSFGTGNSPLHF

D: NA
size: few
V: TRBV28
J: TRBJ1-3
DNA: TGTGCCAGCAGCGAGGTTTCGGGAGACCGCTCTGGAAACACCATATATTTT
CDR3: CASSEVSGDRSGNTIYF

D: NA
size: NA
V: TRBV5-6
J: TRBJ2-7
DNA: TGTGCCAGCAGCCTAACACAGGGTCACTACGAGCAGTACTTC
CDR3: CASSLTQGHYEQYF

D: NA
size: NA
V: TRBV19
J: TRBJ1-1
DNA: TGTGCCAGTAGTATTCCGGGTTTGGGGTTGGAAGCTTTCTTT
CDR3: CASSIPGLGLEAFF